These T cell receptor beta chains were read from a single sample in a study of patients and donors after allogeneic stem cell transplantation. MiXCR was run by TCRdb on the RT-PCR reads, yielding one entry per CDR3 protein. The data hold over 400,000 distinct CDR3 sequences, with 16% observed a single time. The sample was blood, either unsorted or a sorted T cell fraction (not recorded which). The receptors derive from a human donor who was either an allogeneic HSCT recipient or a stem cell or donor lymphocyte infusion donor (not recorded which). It is not recorded whose cells these are; they may come from a transplant donor. CDR3s include the opening cysteine and the closing phenylalanine or tryptophan. A D gene is named only where the DNA matches it firmly. Clone size is not always given. Where it is, it says once, few, many or a class for expanded clones.

TRBJ2-7 . . TRBV7-2 TGTGCCAGCACAATGACACCTTACGAGCAGTACTTC CASTMTPYEQYF
TRBJ1-4 . . TRBV5-1 TGCGCCAGCAGAGGGGGTACCCCAACTAATGAAAAACTGTTTTTT CASRGGTPTNEKLFF
TRBJ2-5 . few TRBV4-3 TGCGCCAGCAGCCAAGATGACCGGGGTCAAGAGACCCAGTACTTC CASSQDDRGQETQYF
TRBJ2-7 . many TRBV20-1 TGCAGTGCCTCGCAGACGGTGAGCTCCTACGAGCAGTACTTC CSASQTVSSYEQYF
TRBJ2-7 TRBD1 many TRBV12-3/TRBV12-4 TGTGCCAGCAGTTTGCGGGACAGGAGCTCCTACGAGCAGTACTTC CASSLRDRSSYEQYF
TRBJ1-4 TRBD1 . TRBV28 TGTGCCAGCAGTTTTTTTGGACAGGGTTACTCCCTTAATGAAAAACTGTTTTTT CASSFFGQGYSLNEKLFF
TRBJ2-3 . . TRBV11-2 TGTGCCAGCAGCTTAGGGTTGGGAGGCACAGATACGCAGTATTTT CASSLGLGGTDTQYF
TRBJ1-1 TRBD1 . TRBV6-1 TGTGCCAGCATTAGGGACAGTAACACTGAAGCTTTCTTT CASIRDSNTEAFF
TRBJ2-3 TRBD2 few TRBV3-1 TGTGCCAGCAGCCAAGATTTGAGACTAGCGGGGAGCACAGATACGCAGTATTTT CASSQDLRLAGSTDTQYF
TRBJ2-5 . . TRBV4-3 TGCGCCAGCAGCCCCTACCTGGGGCACCACCAAGAGACCCAGTACTTC CASSPYLGHHQETQYF
TRBJ2-3 TRBD2 . TRBV7-9 TGTGCCAGCAGCTGGGGGGGAGGCACAGATACGCAGTATTTT CASSWGGGTDTQYF
TRBJ1-1 . . TRBV12-3/TRBV12-4 TGTGCCAGCAGGAAGACAGCTGAAGCTTTCTTT CASRKTAEAFF
TRBJ1-2 . . TRBV4-2 TGTGCCAGCAGCCAGGATGACAGATCCTATGGCTACACCTTC CASSQDDRSYGYTF
TRBJ2-6 . few TRBV2 TGTGCCAGCAGAGGGGGGGCCTCTGGGGCCAACGTCCTGACTTTC CASRGGASGANVLTF
TRBJ2-3 TRBD1 few TRBV5-1 TGCGCCAGCAGGCGAACAGGGGCTTTCACAGATACGCAGTATTTT CASRRTGAFTDTQYF
TRBJ2-5 TRBD1 . TRBV24-1 TGTGCCACCAGTGATCCGGGACAGGGAAGAGAGACCCAGTACTTC CATSDPGQGRETQYF